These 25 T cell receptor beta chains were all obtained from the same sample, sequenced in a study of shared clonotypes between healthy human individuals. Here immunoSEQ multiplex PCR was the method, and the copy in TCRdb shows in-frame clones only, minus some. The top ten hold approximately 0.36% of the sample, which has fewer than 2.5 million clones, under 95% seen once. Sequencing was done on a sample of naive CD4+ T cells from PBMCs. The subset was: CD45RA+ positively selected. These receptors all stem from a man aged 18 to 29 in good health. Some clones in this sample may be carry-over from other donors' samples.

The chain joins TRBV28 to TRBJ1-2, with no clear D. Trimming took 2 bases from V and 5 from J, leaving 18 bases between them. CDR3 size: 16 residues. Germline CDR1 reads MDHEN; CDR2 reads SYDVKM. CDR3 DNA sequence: TGTGCCAGCAGTTTAGGCGCAATTGGGCAGCAGTATGGCTACACCTTC. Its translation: CASSLGAIGQQYGYTF.

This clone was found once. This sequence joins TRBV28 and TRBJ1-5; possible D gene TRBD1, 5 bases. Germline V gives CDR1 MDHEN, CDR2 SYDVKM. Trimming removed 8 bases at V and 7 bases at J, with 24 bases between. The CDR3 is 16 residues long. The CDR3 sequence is CASPFGEGSGGQPQHF. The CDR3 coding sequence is TGTGCCAGCCCCTTTGGGGAGGGTTCTGGGGGGCAGCCCCAGCATTTT.

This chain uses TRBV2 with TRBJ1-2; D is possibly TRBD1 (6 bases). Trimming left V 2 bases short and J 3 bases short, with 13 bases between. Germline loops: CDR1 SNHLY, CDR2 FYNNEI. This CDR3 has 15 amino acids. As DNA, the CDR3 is TGTGCCAGCAGTGAATTGTTCAGGGGAGACTATGGCTACACCTTC. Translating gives CASSELFRGDYGYTF.

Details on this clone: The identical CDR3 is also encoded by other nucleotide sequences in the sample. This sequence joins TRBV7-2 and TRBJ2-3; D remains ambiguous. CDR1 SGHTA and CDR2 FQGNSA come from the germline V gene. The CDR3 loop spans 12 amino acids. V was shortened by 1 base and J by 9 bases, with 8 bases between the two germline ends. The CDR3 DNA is TGTGCCAGCAGCTTAGTGATAGACACGCAGTATTTT. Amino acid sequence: CASSLVIDTQYF.

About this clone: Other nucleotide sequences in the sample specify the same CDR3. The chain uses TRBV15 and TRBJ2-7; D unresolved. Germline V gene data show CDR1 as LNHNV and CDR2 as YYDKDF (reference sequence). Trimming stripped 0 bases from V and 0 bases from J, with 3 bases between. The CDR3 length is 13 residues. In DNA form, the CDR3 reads TGTGCCACCAGCAGAGACGGCTCCTACGAGCAGTACTTC. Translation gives CATSRDGSYEQYF.

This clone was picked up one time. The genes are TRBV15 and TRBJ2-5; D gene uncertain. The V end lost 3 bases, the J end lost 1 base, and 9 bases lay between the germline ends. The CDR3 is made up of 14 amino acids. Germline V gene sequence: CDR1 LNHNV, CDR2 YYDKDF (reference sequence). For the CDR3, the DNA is TGTGCCACCAGCAGGACGAGAGGCCAAGAGACCCAGTACTTC. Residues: CATSRTRGQETQYF.

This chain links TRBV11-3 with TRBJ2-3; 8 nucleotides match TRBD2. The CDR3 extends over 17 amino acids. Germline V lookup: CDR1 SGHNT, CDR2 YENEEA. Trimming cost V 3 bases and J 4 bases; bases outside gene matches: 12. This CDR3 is CASSFVASGRSADTQYF. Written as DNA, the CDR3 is TGTGCCAGCAGCTTTGTCGCCAGCGGGAGATCGGCAGATACGCAGTATTTT.

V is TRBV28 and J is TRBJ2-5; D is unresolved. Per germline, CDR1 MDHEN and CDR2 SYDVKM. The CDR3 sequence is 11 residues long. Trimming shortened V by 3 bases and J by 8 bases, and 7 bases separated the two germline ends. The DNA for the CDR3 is TGTGCCAGCAGTTTTTCGGGTACCCAGTACTTC. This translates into CASSFSGTQYF.

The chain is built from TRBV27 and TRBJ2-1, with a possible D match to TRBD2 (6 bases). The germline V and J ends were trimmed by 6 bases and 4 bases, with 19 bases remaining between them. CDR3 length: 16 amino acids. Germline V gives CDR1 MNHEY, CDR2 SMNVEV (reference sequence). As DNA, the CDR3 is TGTGCCAGCAGCAGACCAATAGCGGCGGGATACAATGAGCAGTTCTTC. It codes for CASSRPIAAGYNEQFF.

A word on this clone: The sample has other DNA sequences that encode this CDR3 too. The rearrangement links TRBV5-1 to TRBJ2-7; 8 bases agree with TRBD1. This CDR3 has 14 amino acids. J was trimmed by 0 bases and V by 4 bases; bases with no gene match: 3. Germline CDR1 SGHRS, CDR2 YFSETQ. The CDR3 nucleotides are TGCGCCAGCAGCCCCGGACAGGGCTCCTACGAGCAGTACTTC. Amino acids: CASSPGQGSYEQYF. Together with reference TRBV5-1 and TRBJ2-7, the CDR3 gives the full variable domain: KAGVTQTPRYLIKTRGQQVTLSCSPISGHRSVSWYQQTPGQGLQFLFEYFSETQRNKGNFPGRFSGRQFSNSRSEMNVSTLELGDSALYLCASSPGQGSYEQYFGPGTRLTVT.

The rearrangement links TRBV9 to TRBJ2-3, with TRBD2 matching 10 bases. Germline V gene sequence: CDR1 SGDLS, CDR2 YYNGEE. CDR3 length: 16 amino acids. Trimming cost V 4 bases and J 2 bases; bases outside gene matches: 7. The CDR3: CASSLVAGGLTDTQYF. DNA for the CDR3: TGTGCCAGCAGCTTAGTAGCGGGAGGCCTCACAGATACGCAGTATTTT.

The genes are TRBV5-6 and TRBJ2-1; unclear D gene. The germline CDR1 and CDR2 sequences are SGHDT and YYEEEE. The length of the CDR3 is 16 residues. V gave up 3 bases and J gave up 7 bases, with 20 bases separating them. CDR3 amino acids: CASSSWSGGRSNEQFF. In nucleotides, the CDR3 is TGTGCCAGCAGCTCCTGGTCTGGTGGTCGATCAAATGAGCAGTTCTTC.

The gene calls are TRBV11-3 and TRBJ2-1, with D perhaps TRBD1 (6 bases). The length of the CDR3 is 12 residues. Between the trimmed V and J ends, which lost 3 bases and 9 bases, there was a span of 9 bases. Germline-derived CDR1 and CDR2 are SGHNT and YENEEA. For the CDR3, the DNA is TGTGCCAGCAGCTTGAGGGGGTCTGAGCAGTTCTTC. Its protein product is CASSLRGSEQFF. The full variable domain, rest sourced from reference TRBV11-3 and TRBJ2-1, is EAGVVQSPRYKIIEKKQPVAFWCNPISGHNTLYWYLQNLGQGPELLIRYENEEAVDDSQLPKDRFSAERLKGVDSTLKIQPAELGDSAVYLCASSLRGSEQFFGPGTRLTVL.

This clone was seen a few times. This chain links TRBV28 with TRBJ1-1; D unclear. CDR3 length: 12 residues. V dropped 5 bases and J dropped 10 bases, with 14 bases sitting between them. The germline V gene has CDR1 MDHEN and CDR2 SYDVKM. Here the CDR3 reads CASSPATWAAFF. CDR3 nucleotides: TGTGCCAGCAGTCCCGCCACCTGGGCAGCTTTCTTT.

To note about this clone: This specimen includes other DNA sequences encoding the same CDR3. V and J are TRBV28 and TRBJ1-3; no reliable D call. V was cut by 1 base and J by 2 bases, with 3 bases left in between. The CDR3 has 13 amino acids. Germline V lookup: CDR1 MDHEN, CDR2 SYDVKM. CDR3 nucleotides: TGTGCCAGCAGTTTATTGGCTGGAAACACCATATATTTT. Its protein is CASSLLAGNTIYF.

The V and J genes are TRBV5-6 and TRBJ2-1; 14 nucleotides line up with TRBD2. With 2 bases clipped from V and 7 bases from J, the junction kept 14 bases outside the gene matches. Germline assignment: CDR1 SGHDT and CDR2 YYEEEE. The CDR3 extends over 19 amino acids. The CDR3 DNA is TGTGCCAGCAGCTTCTTGGGACAGGGACTAGCGGGAGCTGGTAATGAGCAGTTCTTC. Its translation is CASSFLGQGLAGAGNEQFF.

The CDR3 DNA reads TGTGCCAGCAGCCAAGATCTTGGGACAGCCTCTCATGAGCAGTTCTTC. Translated: CASSQDLGTASHEQFF. The chain recombines TRBV14 with TRBJ2-1, with TRBD1 matching 7 bases. V trimming: 0 bases; J trimming: 8 bases; junction bases outside the gene matches: 10. This CDR3 has 16 residues. Germline V gene data show CDR1 as SGHDN and CDR2 as FVKESK.

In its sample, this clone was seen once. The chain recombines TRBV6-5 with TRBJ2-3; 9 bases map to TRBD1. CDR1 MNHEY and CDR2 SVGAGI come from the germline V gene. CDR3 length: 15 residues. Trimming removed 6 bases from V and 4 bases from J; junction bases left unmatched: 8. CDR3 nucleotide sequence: TGTGCCAGCAGCCCCGGGACAGGGTACCCAGATACGCAGTATTTT. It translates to CASSPGTGYPDTQYF.

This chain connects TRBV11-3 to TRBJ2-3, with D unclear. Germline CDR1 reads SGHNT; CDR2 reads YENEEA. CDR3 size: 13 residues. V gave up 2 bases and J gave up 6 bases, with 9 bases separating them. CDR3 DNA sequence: TGTGCCAGCAGCTTAATCGGTGAGGATACGCAGTATTTT. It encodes CASSLIGEDTQYF.

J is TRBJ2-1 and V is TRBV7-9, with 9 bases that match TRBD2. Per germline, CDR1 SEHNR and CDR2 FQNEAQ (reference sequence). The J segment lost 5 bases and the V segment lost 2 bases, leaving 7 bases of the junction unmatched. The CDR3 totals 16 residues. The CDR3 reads CASSLRREGHHNEQFF. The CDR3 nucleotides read TGTGCCAGCAGCTTACGGCGGGAGGGCCACCACAATGAGCAGTTCTTC.

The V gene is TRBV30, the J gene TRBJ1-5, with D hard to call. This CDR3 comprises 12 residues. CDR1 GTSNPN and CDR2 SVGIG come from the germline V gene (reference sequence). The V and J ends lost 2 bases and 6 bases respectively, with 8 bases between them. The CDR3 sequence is CAWSRVSQPQHF. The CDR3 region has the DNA TGTGCCTGGAGTCGAGTGAGTCAGCCCCAGCATTTT.

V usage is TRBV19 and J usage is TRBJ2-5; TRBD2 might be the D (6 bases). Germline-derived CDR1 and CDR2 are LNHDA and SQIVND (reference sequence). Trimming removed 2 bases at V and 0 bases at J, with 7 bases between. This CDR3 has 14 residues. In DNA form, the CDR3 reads TGTGCCAGTAGTATATTAGCGGACCAAGAGACCCAGTACTTC. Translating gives CASSILADQETQYF.

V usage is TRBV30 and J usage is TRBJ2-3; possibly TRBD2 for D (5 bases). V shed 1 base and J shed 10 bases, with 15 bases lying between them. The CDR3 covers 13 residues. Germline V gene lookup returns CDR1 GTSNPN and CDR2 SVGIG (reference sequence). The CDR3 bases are TGTGCCTGGAGTGCGGGGTACTACCCTTCGCAGTATTTT. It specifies CAWSAGYYPSQYF.

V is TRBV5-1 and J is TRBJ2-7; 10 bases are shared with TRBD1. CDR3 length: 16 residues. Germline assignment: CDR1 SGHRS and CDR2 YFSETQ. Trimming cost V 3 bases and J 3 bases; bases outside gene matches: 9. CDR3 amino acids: CASSSLTGQGVYEQYF. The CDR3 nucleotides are TGCGCCAGCAGCTCATTAACCGGACAGGGGGTCTACGAGCAGTACTTC.

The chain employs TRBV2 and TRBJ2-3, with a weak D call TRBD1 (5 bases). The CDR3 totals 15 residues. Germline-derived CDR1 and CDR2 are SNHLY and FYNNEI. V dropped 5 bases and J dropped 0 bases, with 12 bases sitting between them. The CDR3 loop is CASSSRQLSTDTQYF. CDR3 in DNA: TGTGCCAGCAGTTCCCGACAGCTTAGCACAGATACGCAGTATTTT.